These 22 T cell receptor beta chains were all obtained from the same sample, sequenced in a study of OX40 agonist ivuxolimab in advanced cancers. Sequenced by immunoSEQ multiplex PCR; TCRdb stores in-frame clones only, minus some. The sample lists some 76,000 clones, about 87% seen once, with 6.9% in the top ten. The source material was CD4+ or CD8+ T cells sorted from blood, sampled in a trial of the OX40 agonist ivuxolimab. The source of these receptors is an adult with an advanced solid tumor such as melanoma, head and neck, liver or kidney cancer.

The genes are TRBV4-2 and TRBJ1-4; no definite D call. This CDR3 region has 11 residues. Trimming removed 0 bases at V and 16 bases at J, with 9 bases between. Looked up from germline, CDR1 is LGHNA and CDR2 is YNFKEQ. The CDR3: CASSQEQEQFF. CDR3 DNA sequence: TGTGCCAGCAGCCAAGAGCAGGAACAGTTTTTT.

In its sample, this clone was seen a few times. The J gene is TRBJ1-2, the V gene TRBV15; 7 nucleotides line up with TRBD1. Trimming removed 5 bases from V and 5 bases from J; junction bases left unmatched: 17. Germline lookup yields CDR1 LNHNV and CDR2 YYDKDF (reference sequence). The CDR3 contains 17 residues. Written as DNA, the CDR3 is TGTGCCACCAGCCCACACTTAACAGGGGCCGGTGCATATGGCTACACCTTC. Translated: CATSPHLTGAGAYGYTF.

V is TRBV11-3 and J is TRBJ2-3; 9 bases are a match to TRBD2. Germline CDR1 SGHNT, CDR2 YENEEA. Trimming at V came to 9 bases and at J to 4 bases, leaving 5 bases not matched to a gene. The length of the CDR3 is 13 residues. Here the CDR3 reads CASSGSFADTQYF. Written as DNA, the CDR3 is TGTGCCAGTAGCGGGAGTTTTGCAGATACGCAGTATTTT. The full variable domain, with the rest looked up from reference TRBV11-3 and TRBJ2-3, is EAGVVQSPRYKIIEKKQPVAFWCNPISGHNTLYWYLQNLGQGPELLIRYENEEAVDDSQLPKDRFSAERLKGVDSTLKIQPAELGDSAVYLCASSGSFADTQYFGPGTRLTVL.

This clone is medium-sized by share. V usage is TRBV11-3 and J usage is TRBJ2-1, with D tentatively TRBD2 (5 bases). The CDR3 totals 16 residues. Germline-derived CDR1 and CDR2 are SGHNT and YENEEA. V lost 2 bases, J lost 6 bases, and 17 bases lay in between. The CDR3 region has the DNA TGTGCCAGCAGCTTAACATCGGGGTTTTCGAGCAATGAGCAGTTCTTC. Translated: CASSLTSGFSSNEQFF.

V usage is TRBV4-1 and J usage is TRBJ2-7, with D unresolved. The CDR3 is made up of 12 amino acids. Germline assignment: CDR1 MGHRA and CDR2 YSYEKL. V was trimmed by 6 bases and J by 6 bases, leaving 12 bases between them. The CDR3 DNA follows: TGCGCCAGCAGTGCATGGGGTGGCGAGCAGTACTTC. Translation: CASSAWGGEQYF.

V is TRBV28 and J is TRBJ2-6, with a tentative D call TRBD1 (5 bases). Trimming pared 3 bases from V and 0 bases from J, leaving 9 bases between. The V gene's germline CDR1 is MDHEN and CDR2 SYDVKM. The CDR3 runs 16 residues. CDR3 sequence (DNA): TGTGCCAGCAGTTTTCAGGGAAGCTCTGGGGCCAACGTCCTGACTTTC. This sequence encodes CASSFQGSSGANVLTF.

This clone has a handful of counts. The chain links TRBV15 to TRBJ1-1; D remains ambiguous. Trimming took 5 bases from V and 7 from J, leaving 17 bases between them. This CDR3 has 14 residues. Looked up from germline, CDR1 is LNHNV and CDR2 is YYDKDF (reference sequence). CDR3 sequence reads: CATSPQTSTGEAFF. DNA for the CDR3: TGTGCCACCAGCCCCCAAACCTCGACGGGTGAAGCTTTCTTT. Supplemented by reference TRBV15 and TRBJ1-1, the full variable domain reads DAMVIQNPRYQVTQFGKPVTLSCSQTLNHNVMYWYQQKSSQAPKLLFHYYDKDFNNEADTPDNFQSRRPNTSFCFLDIRSPGLGDTAMYLCATSPQTSTGEAFFGQGTRLTVV.

The chain has TRBV7-8 and TRBJ2-1; D perhaps matches TRBD2 (6 bases). V was shortened by 5 bases and J by 8 bases, with 16 bases between the two germline ends. The V gene's germline CDR1 is SGHVS and CDR2 FQNEAQ. CDR3 length equals 14 residues. The CDR3 reads CASSGGNRYDEQFF. CDR3 DNA: TGTGCCAGCAGCGGCGGGAATCGCTATGATGAGCAGTTCTTC.

V and J are TRBV5-1 and TRBJ2-1, with a possible D match to TRBD2 (6 bases). With 2 bases removed from V and 9 bases from J, the gap between germline ends came to 15 bases. The germline gives CDR1 SGHRS, CDR2 YFSETQ. The CDR3 contains 14 residues. The DNA of the CDR3 is TGCGCCAGCAGCTTTCTAGCCGGGAGCGGTGAGCAGTTCTTC. Translating it yields CASSFLAGSGEQFF.

The V gene is TRBV27, the J gene TRBJ2-3; 11 bases are a match to TRBD2. This CDR3 comprises 15 residues. Looked up from germline, CDR1 is MNHEY and CDR2 is SMNVEV (reference sequence). J was trimmed by 6 bases and V by 6 bases; bases with no gene match: 8. The CDR3 loop reads CASSFLAGGMDTQYF. The CDR3 DNA sequence: TGTGCCAGCAGCTTCCTAGCGGGAGGTATGGATACGCAGTATTTT.

The chain carries TRBV4-3 and TRBJ1-1; a weak D match, TRBD1 (6 bases). The V end was cut by 1 base, the J end by 1 base, with 7 bases between. This CDR3 is built from 14 residues. Germline values: CDR1 LGHNA, CDR2 YSLEER. Here the CDR3 DNA reads TGCGCCAGCAGCCAAGGGGACACGAACACTGAAGCTTTCTTT. Residues: CASSQGDTNTEAFF.

This clone was seen only once. This chain connects TRBV18 to TRBJ2-5; TRBD1 agrees at 8 bases. The end of the DNA aligns better with TRBJ2-7, so the J call may be wrong. Germline loops: CDR1 KGHSH, CDR2 LQKENI. The CDR3 runs to 15 residues. The DNA for the CDR3 is TGTGCCAGCTCACCGAGGACAGGGCCTCCCTACGAGCAGTACTTC. Translation gives CASSPRTGPPYEQYF.

This clone has a single count. The chain combines TRBV7-2 with TRBJ2-2, with 9 nucleotides matching TRBD1. V was pared by 6 bases and J by 4 bases, with 3 bases of the junction left unmatched. Germline assignment: CDR1 SGHTA and CDR2 FQGNSA. CDR3 length: 14 residues. The chain's CDR3 is CASRRTGVTGELFF. The CDR3 DNA is TGTGCCAGCAGACGGACAGGGGTCACCGGGGAGCTGTTTTTT.

This clone was detected once. J is TRBJ1-2 and V is TRBV21-1; TRBD1, the table's D call, was not compared with the DNA. TRBV21-1 is shown as a pseudogene. The CDR3 sequence is 15 residues long. The CDR3 here is CASSKAQGVARGYTF. The CDR3 nucleotides read TGTGCCAGCAGCAAAGCGCAAGGGGTGGCTAGGGGCTACACCTTC.

The rearrangement links TRBV2 to TRBJ1-4; a weak D match, TRBD1 (6 bases). Deletions cut 1 base from V and 12 bases from J, with 15 bases between. The CDR3 covers 14 residues. The germline V gene encodes CDR1 SNHLY and CDR2 FYNNEI. DNA for the CDR3: TGTGCCAGCAGTGAAGGGGGTCACAGGGTCGAACTGTTTTTT. Residues: CASSEGGHRVELFF.

CDR3 nucleotide sequence: TGTGCCAGCAGCCTGGACCGAGACACTGAAGCTTTCTTT. This codes for CASSLDRDTEAFF. The rearrangement joins TRBV11-1 to TRBJ1-1, with D unresolved. The CDR3 sequence is 13 residues long. Germline values: CDR1 SGHAT, CDR2 FQDESV (reference sequence). V was pared by 5 bases and J by 3 bases, with 10 bases between.

The chain is built from TRBV7-9 and TRBJ2-6; D unresolved. CDR1 SEHNR and CDR2 FQNEAQ come from the germline V gene (reference sequence). Trimming took 1 base from V and 0 from J, leaving 7 bases between them. This CDR3 has 16 amino acids. DNA of the CDR3: TGTGCCAGCAGCTTAGTCAGGAGCTCTGGGGCCAACGTCCTGACTTTC. Its translation is CASSLVRSSGANVLTF.

This clone has only a few counts. The chain links TRBV5-4 to TRBJ2-1; TRBD1 agrees at 7 bases. Germline CDR1 and CDR2: SGHNT and YYREEE (reference sequence). Losses at the gene ends were 4 bases for V and 7 bases for J; bases not matched to a gene: 8. The CDR3 has 14 residues. The CDR3 sequence is CASSPQGGVNEQFF. The DNA of the CDR3 is TGTGCCAGCAGCCCCCAAGGGGGCGTGAATGAGCAGTTCTTC.

The DNA for the CDR3 is TGTGCCAGCAGTGACGTTTGGAATTCACCCCTCCACTTT. It is translated as CASSDVWNSPLHF. The rearrangement uses TRBV27 and TRBJ1-6, with D unresolved. The CDR3 sequence is 13 residues long. Germline CDR1 MNHEY, CDR2 SMNVEV (reference sequence). The V and J ends lost 5 bases and 7 bases respectively, with 9 bases between them.

This chain connects TRBV21-1 to TRBJ2-7; no check of the table's D call, TRBD2, against the DNA was made. TRBV21-1 is a pseudogene. The CDR3 contains 15 residues. The CDR3 here is CASSNFSGSWYEQYF. In nucleotides, the CDR3 is TGTGCCAGCAGCAACTTTTCCGGGAGTTGGTACGAGCAGTACTTC.

This clone was counted a single time. The CDR3: CASSLQGPGADTQYF. CDR3 DNA: TGTGCCAGCAGCCTACAGGGGCCCGGAGCAGATACGCAGTATTTT. This chain links TRBV7-3 with TRBJ2-3, with 7 bases lining up with TRBD1. CDR1 is SGHTA, CDR2 FQGTGA, per germline. CDR3 length: 15 amino acids. The J segment lost 4 bases and the V segment lost 5 bases, leaving 9 bases of the junction unmatched.

The J gene is TRBJ1-2, the V gene TRBV10-2; D is perhaps TRBD1 (5 bases). This CDR3 has 17 amino acids. V was cut by 4 bases and J by 1 base, with 19 bases left in between. Germline-derived CDR1 and CDR2 are WSHSY and SAAADI. The CDR3 loop is CASSGGAASALNYGYTF. CDR3 coding DNA: TGCGCCAGCAGTGGTGGGGCGGCTAGTGCCCTTAACTATGGCTACACCTTC.